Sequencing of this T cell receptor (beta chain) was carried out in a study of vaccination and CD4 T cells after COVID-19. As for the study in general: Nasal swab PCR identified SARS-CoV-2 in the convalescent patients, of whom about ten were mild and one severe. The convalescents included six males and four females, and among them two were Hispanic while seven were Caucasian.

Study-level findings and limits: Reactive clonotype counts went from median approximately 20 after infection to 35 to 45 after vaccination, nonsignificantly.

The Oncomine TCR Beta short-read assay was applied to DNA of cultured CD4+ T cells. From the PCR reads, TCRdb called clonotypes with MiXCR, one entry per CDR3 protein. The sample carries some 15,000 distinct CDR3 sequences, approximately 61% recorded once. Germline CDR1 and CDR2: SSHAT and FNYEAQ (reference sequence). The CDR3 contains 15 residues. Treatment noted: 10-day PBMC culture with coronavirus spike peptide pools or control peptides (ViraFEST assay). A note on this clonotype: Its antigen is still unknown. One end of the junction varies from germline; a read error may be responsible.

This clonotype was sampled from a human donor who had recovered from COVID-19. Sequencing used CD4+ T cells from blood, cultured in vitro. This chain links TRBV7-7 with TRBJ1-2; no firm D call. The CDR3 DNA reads TGTGCTAGCAGCTTAGCGACACAGAGTAACTATGGCTACACCTTC. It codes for CASSLATQSNYGYTF.